This TCR beta chain was observed in a study of PD-1 blockade in classical Hodgkin lymphoma. Study conclusions and caveats: Complete responders matched newly diagnosed patients in baseline diversity.

Described time point: cycle 4 day 1 (C4D1), after 5 to 7 weeks of nivolumab. There was relapse after autologous stem cell transplantation in every patient, and there was variation in brentuximab vedotin exposure. About this clone itself: Its specificity is unknown.

TCRdb's table, derived via immunoSEQ multiplex PCR, lists solely in-frame clones and lacks some. The data show approximately 90,000 clones, 83% seen once. CDR1 is SGHTA and CDR2 is FQGTGA in the germline V gene. The length of the CDR3 is 19 residues. Germline trimming cut 5 bases from V and 2 bases from J; bases unmatched to any gene: 10. The clonotype originates from a human donor with classical Hodgkin lymphoma. The rearrangement links TRBV7-3 to TRBJ2-1, with 15 positions matching TRBD2. Source: peripheral blood mononuclear cells (PBMCs), taken before the fourth cycle of nivolumab. DNA for the CDR3: TGTGCCAGCAGCACCACGGGACTAGCGGGAGGCCGGGCCTACAATGAGCAGTTCTTC. It yields the protein CASSTTGLAGGRAYNEQFF.